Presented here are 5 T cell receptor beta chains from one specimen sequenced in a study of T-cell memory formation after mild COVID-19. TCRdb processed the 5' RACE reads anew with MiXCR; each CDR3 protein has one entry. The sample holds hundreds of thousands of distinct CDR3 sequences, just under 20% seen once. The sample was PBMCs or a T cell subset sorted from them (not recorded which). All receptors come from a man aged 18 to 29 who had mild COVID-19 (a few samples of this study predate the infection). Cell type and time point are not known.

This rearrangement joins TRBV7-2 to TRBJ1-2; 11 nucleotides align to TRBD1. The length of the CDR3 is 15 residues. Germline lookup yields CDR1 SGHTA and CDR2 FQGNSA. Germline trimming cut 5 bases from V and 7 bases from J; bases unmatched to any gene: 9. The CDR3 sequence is CASSPDRGRTFGYTF. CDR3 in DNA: TGTGCCAGCAGCCCGGACAGGGGGCGTACCTTTGGCTACACCTTC.

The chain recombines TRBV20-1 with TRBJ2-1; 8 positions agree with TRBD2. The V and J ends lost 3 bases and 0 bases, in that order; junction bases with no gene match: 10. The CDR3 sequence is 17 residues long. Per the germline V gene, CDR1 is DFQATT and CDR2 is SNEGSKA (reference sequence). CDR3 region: CSASGTRWGLSYNEQFF. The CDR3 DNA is TGCAGTGCTAGCGGGACTAGGTGGGGGCTCTCCTACAATGAGCAGTTCTTC.

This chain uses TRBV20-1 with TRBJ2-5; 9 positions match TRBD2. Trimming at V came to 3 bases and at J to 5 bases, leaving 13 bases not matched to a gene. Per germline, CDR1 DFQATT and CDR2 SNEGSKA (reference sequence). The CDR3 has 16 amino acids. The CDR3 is CSASHLAGARRETQYF. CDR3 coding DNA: TGCAGTGCTAGCCACTTAGCGGGGGCCAGGCGGGAGACCCAGTACTTC.

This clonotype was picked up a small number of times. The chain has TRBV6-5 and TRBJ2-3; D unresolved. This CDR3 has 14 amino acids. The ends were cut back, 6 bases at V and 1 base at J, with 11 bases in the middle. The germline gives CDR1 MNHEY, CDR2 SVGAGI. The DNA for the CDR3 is TGTGCCAGCAGCACCTCAAGCGGCACAGATACGCAGTATTTT. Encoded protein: CASSTSSGTDTQYF.

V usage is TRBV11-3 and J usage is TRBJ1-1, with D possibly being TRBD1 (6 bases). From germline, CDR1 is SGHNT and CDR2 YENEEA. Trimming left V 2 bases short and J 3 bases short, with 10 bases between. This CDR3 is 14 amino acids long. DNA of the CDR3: TGTGCCAGCAGCTTAACAGGGTTCGACACTGAAGCTTTCTTT. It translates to CASSLTGFDTEAFF. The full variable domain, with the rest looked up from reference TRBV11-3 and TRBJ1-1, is EAGVVQSPRYKIIEKKQPVAFWCNPISGHNTLYWYLQNLGQGPELLIRYENEEAVDDSQLPKDRFSAERLKGVDSTLKIQPAELGDSAVYLCASSLTGFDTEAFFGQGTRLTVV.